The source of this TCR beta chain is a study of identical twins. This clonotype showed up many times. Its cognate antigen is unknown. TCRdb re-analysed the 5' RACE reads in MiXCR, keeping a single row per CDR3 protein. The data hold more than 650,000 distinct CDR3 sequences, with roughly 6.2% observed a single time. Germline CDR1 reads SEHNR; CDR2 reads FQNEAQ (reference sequence). The CDR3 contains 15 residues. Trimming cost V 3 bases and J 1 base; bases outside gene matches: 5. Study-wide results and caveats: Among monozygotic twins, out-of-frame TCR alpha sharing exceeded what models predicted.

The rearrangement links TRBV7-9 to TRBJ2-7; TRBD1 aligns across 8 bases. The origin of this receptor is a man younger than 35 in good health. Sample: naive T cells sorted from blood. CDR3: CASSLDRVASYEQYF. The CDR3 DNA reads TGTGCCAGCAGCTTGGACAGGGTGGCGTCCTACGAGCAGTACTTC. Full variable domain (missing parts from reference TRBV7-9 and TRBJ2-7): DTGVSQNPRHKITKRGQNVTFRCDPISEHNRLYWYRQTLGQGPEFLTYFQNEAQLEKSRLLSDRFSAERPKGSFSTLEIQRTEQGDSAMYLCASSLDRVASYEQYFGPGTRLTVT.